This entry describes one T cell receptor (beta chain). The antigen remains unidentified. V lost 2 bases to trimming and J lost 5 bases, with 24 bases between them. Germline V gives CDR1 DFQATT, CDR2 SNEGSKA (reference sequence). CDR3 length: 17 residues. The data were taken from a study of blood T cells in healthy people across ages. Study results and caveats: Researchers judged that diversity estimates from one million T cells fell short of true values. Long-lived donors had more naive CD4+ cells and higher diversity than aged donors.

Primed by a sample-barcoded 5' primer and a J-beta primer mix, a second PCR proceeded for 7 to 11 cycles. MiXCR, run by TCRdb on the 5' RACE reads, gives a single entry per CDR3 protein. The sample includes about 760,000 distinct CDR3 sequences, roughly 25% of them seen just once. The data were also submitted as part of a second study, on T cells of mothers and their children. From that paper: Input to cDNA synthesis comprised all extracted RNA, at a ratio of about 1.5 ug per 15 ul.

The chain links TRBV20-1 to TRBJ2-5; D is undetermined. The receptor was isolated from a boy aged 5-17 years in good health. Sample: blood. In nucleotides, the CDR3 is TGCAGTGCTAGATACCAACTGGGCGCCCGAATCCAGGAGACCCAGTACTTC. Its translation: CSARYQLGARIQETQYF.